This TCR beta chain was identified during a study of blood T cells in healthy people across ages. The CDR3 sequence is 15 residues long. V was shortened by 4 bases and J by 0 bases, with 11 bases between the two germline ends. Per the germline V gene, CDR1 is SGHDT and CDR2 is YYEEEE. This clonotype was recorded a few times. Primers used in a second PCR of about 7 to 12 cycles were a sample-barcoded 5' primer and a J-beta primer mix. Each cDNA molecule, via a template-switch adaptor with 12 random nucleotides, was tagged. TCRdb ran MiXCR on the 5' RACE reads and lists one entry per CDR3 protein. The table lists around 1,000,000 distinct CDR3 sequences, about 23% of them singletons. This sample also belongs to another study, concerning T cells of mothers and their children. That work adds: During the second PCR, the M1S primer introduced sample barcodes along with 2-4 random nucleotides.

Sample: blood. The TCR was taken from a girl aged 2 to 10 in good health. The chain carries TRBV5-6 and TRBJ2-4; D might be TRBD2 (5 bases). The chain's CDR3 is CASSPWTLAKNIQYF. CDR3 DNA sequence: TGTGCCAGCAGCCCCTGGACTCTAGCCAAAAACATTCAGTACTTC.